These 14 T cell receptor beta chains were sequenced from one sample in a study of spatial heterogeneity in lung cancer. Via MiXCR, TCRdb re-called the 5' RACE reads, giving one row per CDR3 protein. This table holds around 60,000 distinct CDR3 sequences, around 8.2% found once. Indicated time point: sample taken at primary tumor resection. TCRs were sequenced from unsorted whole RNA of tumor, nontumor lung or PBMC. The sequencing used PBMCs, collected at surgery. These receptors all stem from a female donor with early-stage non-small cell lung cancer.

This clonotype was detected only a few times. The rearrangement joins TRBV3-1 to TRBJ1-2; possible D gene TRBD1, 6 bases. CDR1 LGHDT and CDR2 YNNKEL come from the germline V gene (reference sequence). V was trimmed by 1 base and J by 1 base, leaving 10 bases between them. The CDR3 has 15 amino acids. CDR3 in DNA: TGTGCCAGCAGCCAAGCGGACAGAAGTAACTATGGCTACACCTTC. Its protein product is CASSQADRSNYGYTF.

In its sample, this clonotype was seen a few times. The chain employs TRBV7-9 and TRBJ1-1; D might be TRBD1 (5 bases). CDR3 size: 15 residues. Germline V gene lookup returns CDR1 SEHNR and CDR2 FQNEAQ (reference sequence). The germline V and J ends were trimmed by 5 bases and 4 bases, with 17 bases remaining between them. CDR3 loop: CASSPGGRARTEAFF. Here the CDR3 DNA reads TGTGCCAGCAGCCCAGGCGGCAGGGCTCGCACTGAAGCTTTCTTT.

In this sample, this clonotype turned up a few times. The rearrangement joins TRBV5-4 to TRBJ2-5; D perhaps matches TRBD2 (6 bases). The ends were cut back, 4 bases at V and 2 bases at J, with 9 bases in the middle. This CDR3 contains 13 residues. From germline, CDR1 is SGHNT and CDR2 YYREEE (reference sequence). The CDR3 DNA reads TGTGCCAGCAGCGGGGACTGGCAAGAGACCCAGTACTTC. It codes for CASSGDWQETQYF. The complete variable domain, with remaining parts taken from reference TRBV5-4 and TRBJ2-5, reads ETGVTQSPTHLIKTRGQQVTLRCSSQSGHNTVSWYQQALGQGPQFIFQYYREEENGRGNFPPRFSGLQFPNYSSELNVNALELDDSALYLCASSGDWQETQYFGPGTRLLVL.

This clonotype came up a few times. The V gene is TRBV4-2, the J gene TRBJ2-7, with unresolved D. Per the germline V gene, CDR1 is LGHNA and CDR2 is YNFKEQ. Trimming left V 2 bases short and J 4 bases short, with 3 bases between. This CDR3 spans 11 amino acids. CDR3 loop: CASSQRYEQYF. The CDR3 DNA reads as TGTGCCAGCAGCCAACGGTACGAGCAGTACTTC.

This clonotype was detected only once. A much larger clone differs by one base, so this may be a read error. The chain combines TRBV28 with TRBJ1-2; 10 bases are a match to TRBD1. The germline V gene has CDR1 MDHEN and CDR2 SYDVKM. The CDR3 runs to 17 residues. CDR3 in DNA: TGTGCCAGCACCATACAGCGGACAGGGGGGATAGACTATGGCCACACCTTC. As protein: CASTIQRTGGIDYGHTF.

The chain combines TRBV20-1 with TRBJ1-5; 10 bases agree with TRBD1. V lost 6 bases, J lost 1 base, and 6 bases stayed unmatched. Germline CDR1 is DFQATT and CDR2 is SNEGSKA (reference sequence). This CDR3 has 15 amino acids. CDR3 DNA: TGCAGTGCCCGAAGACAGGGGGCCAGCAATCAGCCCCAGCATTTT. Amino acids: CSARRQGASNQPQHF.

This clonotype was observed a handful of times. The chain joins TRBV3-1 to TRBJ1-5; D remains ambiguous. The CDR3 contains 15 residues. Germline loops: CDR1 LGHDT, CDR2 YNNKEL (reference sequence). With 4 bases removed from V and 6 bases from J, the gap between germline ends came to 16 bases. The CDR3 DNA sequence: TGTGCCAGCAGCCGGCAGCCGGGCCCAGGTCAGCCCCAGCATTTT. Amino acid sequence: CASSRQPGPGQPQHF.

The V call is TRBV13, the J call TRBJ1-1, with 7 bases lining up with TRBD1. Germline CDR1 PRHDT, CDR2 FYEKMQ (reference sequence). This CDR3 region has 16 residues. J was trimmed by 3 bases and V by 5 bases; bases with no gene match: 12. The CDR3 loop reads CASSHRERGLHTEAFF. CDR3 nucleotides: TGTGCCAGCAGCCACAGGGAGAGGGGGCTGCACACTGAAGCTTTCTTT.

The chain carries TRBV12-3 or TRBV12-4 and TRBJ2-7; TRBD2 matches 11 bases. The CDR3 loop spans 16 amino acids. V trimming: 1 base; J trimming: 4 bases; junction bases outside the gene matches: 6. As DNA, the CDR3 is TGTGCCAGCAGTTTAGAAAGGTCTAGCGGGAGGTACGAGCAGTACTTC. Translating gives CASSLERSSGRYEQYF.

This clonotype was detected ten times or more. This chain uses TRBV4-2 with TRBJ1-4; D is unclear. V lost 3 bases and J lost 3, with 14 bases in between. Germline-derived CDR1 and CDR2 are LGHNA and YNFKEQ. This CDR3 is 16 amino acids long. The CDR3 nucleotides read TGTGCCAGCAGCCAGAGAACCCTCCCCGCTAATGAAAAACTGTTTTTT. Translating gives CASSQRTLPANEKLFF.

In its sample, this clonotype was seen many times. The rearrangement joins TRBV20-1 to TRBJ2-3; D gene uncertain. Germline CDR1 DFQATT, CDR2 SNEGSKA (reference sequence). V was clipped by 6 bases and J by 2 bases, with 12 bases between them. The CDR3 is made up of 13 amino acids. The CDR3 bases are TGCAGTGCCACGGACCGCTCCACAGATACGCAGTATTTT. Translation: CSATDRSTDTQYF.

This clonotype was counted at least ten times. V and J are TRBV3-1 and TRBJ2-1, with D perhaps assigned TRBD1 or TRBD2 (5 bases each). There are 14 residues in the CDR3. The germline CDR1 and CDR2 sequences are LGHDT and YNNKEL (reference sequence). With 4 bases removed from V and 6 bases from J, the gap between germline ends came to 13 bases. The CDR3 sequence is CASSPTGRGNEQFF. The CDR3 bases are TGTGCCAGCAGCCCCACGGGGCGAGGCAATGAGCAGTTCTTC.

The CDR3 bases are TGTGCCAGCAGCTTAGCGCGAGGTTCCTATGGCTACACCTTC. It yields the protein CASSLARGSYGYTF. The chain is built from TRBV7-8 and TRBJ1-2; D unclear. CDR3 size: 14 residues. Per the germline V gene, CDR1 is SGHVS and CDR2 is FQNEAQ. V lost 0 bases to trimming and J lost 4 bases, with 9 bases between them.

This clonotype was detected many times. The chain employs TRBV5-1 and TRBJ2-5, with D possibly TRBD1 on 5 matching bases. The V end lost 0 bases, the J end lost 2 bases, and 14 bases lay between the germline ends. The CDR3 runs 16 residues. Per the germline V gene, CDR1 is SGHRS and CDR2 is YFSETQ. The CDR3 loop reads CASSLVVTGAQETQYF. The CDR3 DNA is TGCGCCAGCAGCTTGGTTGTCACAGGAGCACAAGAGACCCAGTACTTC.